This entry lists 12 T cell receptor beta chains sequenced from one sample in a study of cytomegalovirus exposure and HLA in healthy donors. Data came from immunoSEQ multiplex PCR; TCRdb stores just in-frame clones and leaves some out. The sample contains around 200,000 clones, 80% to 90% of which appear only once. Sequenced: PBMCs. The receptors derive from a woman younger than 30 in good health and CMV-seronegative.

The chain employs TRBV7-9 and TRBJ2-7; the match to TRBD2 covers 13 bases. The CDR3 length is 18 residues. Germline V gene sequence: CDR1 SEHNR, CDR2 FQNEAQ (reference sequence). V gave up 5 bases and J gave up 3 bases; unmatched junction bases: 13. The CDR3 sequence: CASSPRGTSGIKGYEQYF. The CDR3 region has the DNA TGTGCCAGCAGCCCGAGAGGGACTAGCGGGATCAAAGGCTACGAGCAGTACTTC.

The rearrangement links TRBV7-9 to TRBJ1-3; TRBD1 agrees at 8 bases. The CDR3 spans 15 residues. CDR1 is SEHNR, CDR2 FQNEAQ, per germline (reference sequence). J gave up 0 bases and V 5 bases, and 3 bases lay outside the gene matches. The CDR3, as DNA: TGTGCCAGCAGCCCGGACAGGGTCTCTGGAAACACCATATATTTT. This codes for CASSPDRVSGNTIYF.

The J gene is TRBJ1-2, the V gene TRBV9; the D gene is possibly TRBD1 (6 bases). With 6 bases removed from V and 2 bases from J, the gap between germline ends came to 14 bases. Germline V gene sequence: CDR1 SGDLS, CDR2 YYNGEE. The CDR3 is 14 residues long. The CDR3 DNA is TGTGCCAGCACACGGGGACAAACCAACTATGGCTACACCTTC. This encodes CASTRGQTNYGYTF.

V usage is TRBV5-4 and J usage is TRBJ1-3; TRBD1 is a possible D gene (6 bases). CDR3 size: 16 residues. Germline CDR1 and CDR2: SGHNT and YYREEE (reference sequence). V dropped 1 base and J dropped 4 bases, with 15 bases sitting between them. In DNA form, the CDR3 reads TGTGCCAGCAGCTTGAACAGGGCAGCAGCGGGAAACACCATATATTTT. Its protein is CASSLNRAAAGNTIYF.

CDR3 coding DNA: TGTGCCTGGTCCGGGGAGACCCAGTACTTC. Encoded protein: CAWSGETQYF. V gene TRBV30 combines with J gene TRBJ2-5; D is unresolved. Trimming took 5 bases from V and 5 from J, leaving 6 bases between them. The CDR3 runs to 10 residues. The germline V gene encodes CDR1 GTSNPN and CDR2 SVGIG (reference sequence).

The V and J genes are TRBV27 and TRBJ2-7; no firm D call. Per the germline V gene, CDR1 is MNHEY and CDR2 is SMNVEV (reference sequence). This CDR3 is 13 amino acids long. V was pared by 6 bases and J by 5 bases, with 14 bases between. CDR3 residues: CASSHIRSNEQYF. The CDR3 bases are TGTGCCAGCAGCCACATCCGTTCGAACGAGCAGTACTTC.

This clone was observed a few times. The gene calls are TRBV28 and TRBJ1-1, with D possibly being TRBD1 (6 bases). Germline values: CDR1 MDHEN, CDR2 SYDVKM. The CDR3 consists of 11 residues. The CDR3 sequence: CESTGGTEAFF. For the CDR3, the DNA is TGTGAATCGACAGGAGGCACTGAAGCTTTCTTT.

This chain joins TRBV19 and TRBJ1-2; tentatively, D is TRBD1 (6 bases). V lost 3 bases and J 4 bases, leaving 9 bases between the germline ends. This CDR3 spans 13 amino acids. Germline CDR1 and CDR2: LNHDA and SQIVND (reference sequence). The CDR3, as DNA: TGTGCCAGTAGTATCCAGGGGAGCTATGGCTACACCTTC. As protein: CASSIQGSYGYTF.

The chain joins TRBV5-4 to TRBJ2-2, with D possibly matching TRBD1 (5 bases). This CDR3 has 14 residues. Trimming pared 5 bases from V and 8 bases from J, leaving 16 bases between. CDR1 and CDR2 (germline): SGHNT, YYREEE (reference sequence). The chain's CDR3 is CASRWAGRGGELFF. CDR3 in DNA: TGTGCCAGCAGGTGGGCAGGGCGCGGAGGGGAGCTGTTTTTT.

V gene TRBV19 combines with J gene TRBJ2-1; 8 positions agree with TRBD2. Unmatched junction bases numbered 0, after V lost 6 bases and J lost 2 bases. The CDR3 totals 13 residues. Germline lookup yields CDR1 LNHDA and CDR2 SQIVND (reference sequence). Here the CDR3 DNA reads TGTGCCAGTAGAGCGGGAGCCTACAATGAGCAGTTCTTC. It codes for CASRAGAYNEQFF.

V gene TRBV30 combines with J gene TRBJ2-3; tentatively, D is TRBD1 (5 bases). V shed 3 bases and J shed 1 base, with 14 bases lying between them. The CDR3 is 15 amino acids. The germline CDR1 and CDR2 sequences are GTSNPN and SVGIG (reference sequence). The CDR3 sequence is CAWRPGLGRTDTQYF. In nucleotides, the CDR3 is TGTGCCTGGAGGCCCGGGCTGGGGCGCACAGATACGCAGTATTTT. Full variable domain (remainder filled in from reference TRBV30 and TRBJ2-3): SQTIHQWPATLVQPVGSPLSLECTVEGTSNPNLYWYRQAAGRGLQLLFYSVGIGQISSEVPQNLSASRPQDRQFILSSKKLLLSDSGFYLCAWRPGLGRTDTQYFGPGTRLTVL.

On this clone itself: This specimen includes other DNA sequences encoding the same CDR3. This rearrangement joins TRBV28 to TRBJ1-1; perhaps TRBD1 as D (5 bases). The germline V gene has CDR1 MDHEN and CDR2 SYDVKM. V lost 3 bases and J 1 base, leaving 6 bases between the germline ends. This CDR3 has 13 amino acids. The CDR3 is CASSFGANTEAFF. The CDR3 DNA follows: TGTGCCAGCAGTTTTGGGGCGAACACTGAAGCTTTCTTT.